The 3 T cell receptor beta chains below all came from one sample that was sequenced in a study of blood T cells in healthy people across ages. The authors ran a second PCR of about 7 to 11 cycles using a sample-barcoded 5' primer and a J-beta primer mix. TCRdb re-derived calls from the 5' RACE reads in MiXCR, one entry per CDR3 protein. There are around 1,900,000 distinct CDR3 sequences in the sample; about 39% occur only once, and around 23% lies in the top ten. Source material: blood. The receptors stem from a human donor in good health.

The rearrangement joins TRBV30 to TRBJ2-1; D might be TRBD2 (5 bases). The V gene lost 2 bases and the J gene lost 6 bases, with 11 bases spanning the gap. This CDR3 is 13 amino acids long. The germline CDR1 and CDR2 sequences are GTSNPN and SVGIG (reference sequence). The CDR3 nucleotides read TGTGCCTGGAGTCCGGAGGCGACCAATGAGCAGTTCTTC. It specifies CAWSPEATNEQFF.

The rearrangement uses TRBV20-1 and TRBJ1-2; D is ambiguous. The J call is uncertain, as TRBJ2-5 better fits the DNA end. Germline V CDR1 and CDR2: DFQATT, SNEGSKA (reference sequence). The length of the CDR3 is 15 residues. CDR3 loop: CSARLASRFSETQYF. Here the CDR3 DNA reads TGCAGTGCTAGATTGGCTAGTCGATTCTCTGAGACCCAGTACTTC.

V gene TRBV19 combines with J gene TRBJ1-5, with D tentatively TRBD1 (5 bases). The CDR3 is made up of 16 amino acids. Germline lookup yields CDR1 LNHDA and CDR2 SQIVND (reference sequence). The V gene lost 5 bases and the J gene lost 5 bases, with 19 bases spanning the gap. CDR3 bases: TGTGCCAGTAGTCACCGAACCAGGGTATCGTATCAGCCCCAGCATTTT. It encodes CASSHRTRVSYQPQHF.